This T cell receptor (beta chain) emerged from a study of T cell repertoires in cytomegalovirus infection. Across the whole study: Well-studied HLA-B-restricted epitopes and recently identified HLA-C-restricted epitopes of CMV were both used in the study.

Study conclusions and caveats: Adding up the frequency of public TCR beta families identified people who carried CMV plus the relevant HLA. In two of eight donors, the top clonotype was HLA-C-restricted CMV-specific.

The CDR3 has 13 amino acids. The germline V gene has CDR1 MNHEY and CDR2 SVGEGT. J gave up 8 bases and V 5 bases, and 7 bases lay outside the gene matches. Using its own MiXCR run on the reads, TCRdb lists one record per CDR3 protein. This table has some 920,000 distinct CDR3 sequences, about a third appearing once. Notes on this clonotype: What it binds is not known.

The V and J genes are TRBV6-2 or TRBV6-3 and TRBJ1-2; 8 positions agree with TRBD1. This specimen consisted of cultured CD8+ T cells from PBMCs, obtained from culture after CMV antigen stimulation. The origin of this receptor is a human donor in good health (CMV status not recorded). Some clones in this sample may be carry-over from other donors' samples. CDR3 sequence (DNA): TGTGCCAGCAGTACGGACAGGGCAGAGGGCTACACCTTC. Residues: CASSTDRAEGYTF.